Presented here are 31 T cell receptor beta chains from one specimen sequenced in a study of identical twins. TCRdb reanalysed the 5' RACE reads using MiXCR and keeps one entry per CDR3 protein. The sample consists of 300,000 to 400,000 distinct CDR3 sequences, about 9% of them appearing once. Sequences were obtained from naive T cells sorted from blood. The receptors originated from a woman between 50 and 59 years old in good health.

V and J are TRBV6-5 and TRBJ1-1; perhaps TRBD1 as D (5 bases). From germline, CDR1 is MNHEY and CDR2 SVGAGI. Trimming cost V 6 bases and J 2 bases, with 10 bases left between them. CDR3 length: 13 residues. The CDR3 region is CASSRVINTEAFF. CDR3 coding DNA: TGTGCCAGCAGCAGGGTAATTAACACTGAAGCTTTCTTT.

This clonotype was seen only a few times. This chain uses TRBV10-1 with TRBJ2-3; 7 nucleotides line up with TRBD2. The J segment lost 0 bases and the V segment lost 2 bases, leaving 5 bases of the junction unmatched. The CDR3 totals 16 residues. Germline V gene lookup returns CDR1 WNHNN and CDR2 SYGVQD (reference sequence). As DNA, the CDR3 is TGCGCCAGCAGTGAGCCGACGGGGGGTAGCACAGATACGCAGTATTTT. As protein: CASSEPTGGSTDTQYF.

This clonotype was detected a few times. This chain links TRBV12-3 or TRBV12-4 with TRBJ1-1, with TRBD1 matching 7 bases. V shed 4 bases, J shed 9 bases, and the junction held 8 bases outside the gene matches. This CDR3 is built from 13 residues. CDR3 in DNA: TGTGCCAGCAGTTCCTCAGGGGGGATAAAAGCTTTCTTT. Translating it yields CASSSSGGIKAFF.

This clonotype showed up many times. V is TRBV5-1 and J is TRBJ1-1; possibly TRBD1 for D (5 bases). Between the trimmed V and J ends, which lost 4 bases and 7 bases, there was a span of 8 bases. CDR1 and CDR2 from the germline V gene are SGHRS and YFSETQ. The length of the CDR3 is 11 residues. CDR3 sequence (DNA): TGCGCCAGCAGCCTGACAGATGAAGCTTTCTTT. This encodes CASSLTDEAFF.

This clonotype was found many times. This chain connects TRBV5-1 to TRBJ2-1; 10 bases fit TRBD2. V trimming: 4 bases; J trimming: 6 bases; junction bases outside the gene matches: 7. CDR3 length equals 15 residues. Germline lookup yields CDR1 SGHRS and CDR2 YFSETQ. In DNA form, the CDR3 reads TGCGCCAGCAGCACGTCCGGGACTAGCGCCAATGAGCAGTTCTTC. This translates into CASSTSGTSANEQFF.

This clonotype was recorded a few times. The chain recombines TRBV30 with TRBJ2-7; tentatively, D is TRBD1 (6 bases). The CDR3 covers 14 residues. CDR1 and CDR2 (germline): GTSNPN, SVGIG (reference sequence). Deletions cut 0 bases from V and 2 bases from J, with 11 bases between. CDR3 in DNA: TGTGCCTGGAGTGTACAGGGATCTACCTACGAGCAGTACTTC. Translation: CAWSVQGSTYEQYF.

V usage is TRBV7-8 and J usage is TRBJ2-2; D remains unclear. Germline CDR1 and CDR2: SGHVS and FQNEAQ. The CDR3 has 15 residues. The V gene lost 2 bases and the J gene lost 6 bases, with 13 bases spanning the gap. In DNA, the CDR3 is TGTGCCAGCAGCTTATCTATTGATTTACCCGGGGAGCTGTTTTTT. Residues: CASSLSIDLPGELFF.

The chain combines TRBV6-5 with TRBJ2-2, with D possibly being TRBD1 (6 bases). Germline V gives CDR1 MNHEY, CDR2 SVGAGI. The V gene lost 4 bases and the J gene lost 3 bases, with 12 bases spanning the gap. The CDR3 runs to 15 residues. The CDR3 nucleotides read TGTGCCAGCAGTTCCCAGGACAGATACACCGGGGAGCTGTTTTTT. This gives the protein CASSSQDRYTGELFF.

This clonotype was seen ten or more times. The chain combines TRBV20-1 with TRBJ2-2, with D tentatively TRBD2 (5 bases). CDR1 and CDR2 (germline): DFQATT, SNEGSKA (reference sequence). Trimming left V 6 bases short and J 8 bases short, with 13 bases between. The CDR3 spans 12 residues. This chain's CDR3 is CSALPPGGELFF. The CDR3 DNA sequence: TGCAGTGCCCTACCTCCGGGAGGGGAGCTGTTTTTT.

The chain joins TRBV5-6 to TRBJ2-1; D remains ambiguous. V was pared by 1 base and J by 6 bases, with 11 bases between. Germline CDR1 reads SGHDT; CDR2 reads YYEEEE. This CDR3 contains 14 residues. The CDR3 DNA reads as TGTGCCAGCAGCTTGACGGGCTGGCCCAATGAGCAGTTCTTC. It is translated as CASSLTGWPNEQFF. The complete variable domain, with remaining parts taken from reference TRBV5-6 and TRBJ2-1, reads DAGVTQSPTHLIKTRGQQVTLRCSPKSGHDTVSWYQQALGQGPQFIFQYYEEEERQRGNFPDRFSGHQFPNYSSELNVNALLLGDSALYLCASSLTGWPNEQFFGPGTRLTVL.

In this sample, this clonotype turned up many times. CDR3 protein: CASKNTLSYEQYF. Here the CDR3 DNA reads TGCGCCAGCAAGAACACTTTATCCTACGAGCAGTACTTC. The V gene is TRBV5-1, the J gene TRBJ2-7; no clear D. The CDR3 runs 13 residues. V lost 6 bases to trimming and J lost 1 base, with 11 bases between them. In germline, CDR1 is SGHRS, CDR2 YFSETQ.

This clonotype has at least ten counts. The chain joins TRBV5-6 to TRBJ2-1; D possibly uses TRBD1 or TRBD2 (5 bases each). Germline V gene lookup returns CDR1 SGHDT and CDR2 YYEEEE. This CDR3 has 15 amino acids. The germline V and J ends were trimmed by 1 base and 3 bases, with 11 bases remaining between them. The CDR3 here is CASSLWGLGYNEQFF. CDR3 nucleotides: TGTGCCAGCAGCTTGTGGGGGTTGGGCTACAATGAGCAGTTCTTC.

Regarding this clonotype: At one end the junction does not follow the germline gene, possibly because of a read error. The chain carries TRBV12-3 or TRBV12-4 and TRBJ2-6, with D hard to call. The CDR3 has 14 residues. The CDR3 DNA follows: TGTGCCAGCCGTTTTTCAAACCCTTACAACGTCCTGACTTTC. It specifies CASRFSNPYNVLTF.

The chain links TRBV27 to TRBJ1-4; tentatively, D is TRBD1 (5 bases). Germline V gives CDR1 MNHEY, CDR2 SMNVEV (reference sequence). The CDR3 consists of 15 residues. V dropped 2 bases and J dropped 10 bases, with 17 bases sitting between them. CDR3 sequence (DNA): TGTGCCAGCAGTTTAGCTCAGGGTTCCTCGGGAAAACTGTTTTTT. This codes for CASSLAQGSSGKLFF.

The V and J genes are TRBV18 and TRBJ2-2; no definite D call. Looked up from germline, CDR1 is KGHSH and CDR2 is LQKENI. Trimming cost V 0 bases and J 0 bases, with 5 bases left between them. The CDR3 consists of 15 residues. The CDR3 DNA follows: TGTGCCAGCTCACCACCGTCGGCGAACACCGGGGAGCTGTTTTTT. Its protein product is CASSPPSANTGELFF. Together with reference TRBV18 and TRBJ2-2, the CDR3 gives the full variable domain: NAGVMQNPRHLVRRRGQEARLRCSPMKGHSHVYWYRQLPEEGLKFMVYLQKENIIDESGMPKERFSAEFPKEGPSILRIQQVVRGDSAAYFCASSPPSANTGELFFGEGSRLTVL.

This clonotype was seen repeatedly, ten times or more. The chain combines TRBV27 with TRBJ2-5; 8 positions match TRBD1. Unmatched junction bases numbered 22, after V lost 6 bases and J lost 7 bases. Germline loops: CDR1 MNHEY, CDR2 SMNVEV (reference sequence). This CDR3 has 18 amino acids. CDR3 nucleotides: TGTGCCAGCAGAAACAAAGAACCGGGACAGGCAATAAAGGGGACCCAGTACTTC. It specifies CASRNKEPGQAIKGTQYF.

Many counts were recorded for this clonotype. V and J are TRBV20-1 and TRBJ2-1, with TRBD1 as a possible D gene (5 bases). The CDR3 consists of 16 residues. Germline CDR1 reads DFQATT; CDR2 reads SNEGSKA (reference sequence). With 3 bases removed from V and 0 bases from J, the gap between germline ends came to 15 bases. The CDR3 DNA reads TGCAGTGCTAGGGACAACCGAAAGAGCTCCTACAATGAGCAGTTCTTC. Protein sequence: CSARDNRKSSYNEQFF.

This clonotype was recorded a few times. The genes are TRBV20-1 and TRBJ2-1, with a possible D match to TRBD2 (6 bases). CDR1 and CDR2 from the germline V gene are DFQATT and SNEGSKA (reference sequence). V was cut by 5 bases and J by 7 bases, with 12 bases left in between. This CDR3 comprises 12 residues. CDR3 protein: CSAERTINEQFF. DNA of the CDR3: TGCAGTGCTGAGAGGACTATTAATGAGCAGTTCTTC.

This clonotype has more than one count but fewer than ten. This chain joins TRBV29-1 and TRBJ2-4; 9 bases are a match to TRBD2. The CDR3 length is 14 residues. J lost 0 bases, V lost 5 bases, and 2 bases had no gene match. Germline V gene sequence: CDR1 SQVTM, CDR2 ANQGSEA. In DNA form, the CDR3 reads TGCAGCGTTCTAGCGGGACTAGCCAAAAACATTCAGTACTTC. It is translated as CSVLAGLAKNIQYF.

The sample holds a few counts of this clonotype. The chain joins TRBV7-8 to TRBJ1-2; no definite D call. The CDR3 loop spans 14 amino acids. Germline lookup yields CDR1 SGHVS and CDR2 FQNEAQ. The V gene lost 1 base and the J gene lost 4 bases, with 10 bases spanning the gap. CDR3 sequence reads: CASSLGVVSYGYTF. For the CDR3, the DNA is TGTGCCAGCAGCTTAGGGGTCGTTAGCTATGGCTACACCTTC.

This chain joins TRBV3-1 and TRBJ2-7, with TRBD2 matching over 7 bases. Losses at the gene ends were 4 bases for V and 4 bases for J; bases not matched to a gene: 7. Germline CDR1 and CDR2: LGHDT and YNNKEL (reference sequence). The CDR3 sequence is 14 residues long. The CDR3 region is CASSPAGLKYEQYF. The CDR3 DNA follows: TGTGCCAGCAGCCCAGCGGGACTCAAGTACGAGCAGTACTTC.

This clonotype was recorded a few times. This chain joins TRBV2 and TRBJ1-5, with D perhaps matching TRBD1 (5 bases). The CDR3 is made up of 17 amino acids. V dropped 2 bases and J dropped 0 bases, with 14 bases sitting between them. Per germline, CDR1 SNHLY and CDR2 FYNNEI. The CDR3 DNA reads TGTGCCAGCAGTGAAAGGGGCGGCGGACATAGCAATCAGCCCCAGCATTTT. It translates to CASSERGGGHSNQPQHF. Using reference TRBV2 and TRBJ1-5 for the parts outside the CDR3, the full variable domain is EPEVTQTPSHQVTQMGQEVILRCVPISNHLYFYWYRQILGQKVEFLVSFYNNEISEKSEIFDDQFSVERPDGSNFTLKIRSTKLEDSAMYFCASSERGGGHSNQPQHFGDGTRLSIL.

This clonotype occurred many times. Here the CDR3 reads CASTAGGLLGTDTQYF. Written as DNA, the CDR3 is TGTGCCAGCACGGCGGGAGGGCTGTTGGGTACAGATACGCAGTATTTT. The rearrangement uses TRBV25-1 and TRBJ2-3; 9 bases align to TRBD2. Trimming at V came to 7 bases and at J to 3 bases, leaving 11 bases not matched to a gene. The CDR3 is 16 amino acids. The germline CDR1 and CDR2 sequences are MGHDK and SYGVNS.

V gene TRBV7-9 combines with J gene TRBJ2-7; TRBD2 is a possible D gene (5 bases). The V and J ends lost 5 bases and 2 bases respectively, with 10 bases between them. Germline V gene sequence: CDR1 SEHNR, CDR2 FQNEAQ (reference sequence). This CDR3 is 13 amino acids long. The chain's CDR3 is CASSPEGTYEQYF. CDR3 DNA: TGTGCCAGCAGCCCAGAGGGTACCTACGAGCAGTACTTC.

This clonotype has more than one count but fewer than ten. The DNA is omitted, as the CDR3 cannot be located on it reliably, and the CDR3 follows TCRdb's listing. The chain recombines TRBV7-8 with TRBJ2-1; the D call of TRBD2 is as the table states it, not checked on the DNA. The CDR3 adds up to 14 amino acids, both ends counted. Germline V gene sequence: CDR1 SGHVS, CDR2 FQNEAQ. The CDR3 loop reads CASSSVGSGTANFF.

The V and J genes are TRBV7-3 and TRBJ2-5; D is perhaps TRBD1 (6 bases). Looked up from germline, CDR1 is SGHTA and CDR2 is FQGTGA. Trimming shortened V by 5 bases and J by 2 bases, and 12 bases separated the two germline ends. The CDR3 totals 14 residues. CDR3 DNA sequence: TGTGCCAGCAGCACTACGGACAGTCAAGAGACCCAGTACTTC. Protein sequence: CASSTTDSQETQYF.

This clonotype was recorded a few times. The CDR3 nucleotides read TGTGCCAGCAGCCAGCTTCCACTAGCGGGAGGGCCGGAAGAAGAGACCCAGTACTTC. The encoded protein is CASSQLPLAGGPEEETQYF. The V and J genes are TRBV3-1 and TRBJ2-5, with 13 nucleotides matching TRBD2. Germline V lookup: CDR1 LGHDT, CDR2 YNNKEL (reference sequence). CDR3 length equals 19 residues. Losses at the gene ends were 3 bases for V and 3 bases for J; bases not matched to a gene: 13.

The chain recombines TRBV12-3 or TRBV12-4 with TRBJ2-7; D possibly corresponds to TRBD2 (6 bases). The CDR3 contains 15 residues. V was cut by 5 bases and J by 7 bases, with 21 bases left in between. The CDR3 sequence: CASSTNQFLGGEQYF. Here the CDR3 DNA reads TGTGCCAGCAGTACAAACCAGTTCCTTGGAGGGGAGCAGTACTTC.

CDR3 amino acids: CASSESGTREQYF. CDR3 coding DNA: TGCGCCAGCAGTGAGTCTGGGACTCGGGAGCAGTACTTC. This sequence joins TRBV10-2 and TRBJ2-7; D is perhaps TRBD2 (6 bases). Germline CDR1 WSHSY, CDR2 SAAADI. The CDR3 sequence is 13 residues long. V gave up 0 bases and J gave up 7 bases, with 10 bases separating them.

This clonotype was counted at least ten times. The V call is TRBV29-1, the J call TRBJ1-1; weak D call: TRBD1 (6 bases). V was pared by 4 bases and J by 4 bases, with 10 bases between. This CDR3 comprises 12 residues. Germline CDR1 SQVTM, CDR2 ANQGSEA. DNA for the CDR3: TGCAGCGTTGTATGGGGGCCCACTGAAGCTTTCTTT. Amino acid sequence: CSVVWGPTEAFF.

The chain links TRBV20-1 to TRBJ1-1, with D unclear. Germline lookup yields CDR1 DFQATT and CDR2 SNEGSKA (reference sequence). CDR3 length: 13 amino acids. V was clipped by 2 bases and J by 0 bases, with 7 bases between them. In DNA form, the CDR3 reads TGCAGTGCTAGAAAAGGAATGAACACTGAAGCTTTCTTT. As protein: CSARKGMNTEAFF.